This is a list of T cell receptor beta chains from one sample in a study of radiotherapy plus CTLA-4 blockade in lung cancer. Using immunoSEQ multiplex PCR, the repertoire was profiled, and TCRdb retains in-frame clones only, with some absent. The table has around 59,000 clones, 75% to 85% seen once. The sequences come from peripheral blood, collected from a patient treated with radiotherapy plus ipilimumab. The receptors were sampled from a human donor with non-small cell lung cancer who had a partial response to radiotherapy plus ipilimumab. The CDR3 runs from the conserved cysteine through the conserved F or W. Fields, in order: V gene, clone size, J gene, D gene, CDR3 DNA, CDR3 protein. D genes are given only for firm matches. Some rows mark clone size as missing; the rest say once, few, many or name a class of expanded clone.

v_call: TRBV5-1
clone_size: NA
j_call: TRBJ2-5
d_call: TRBD1
cdr3_nt: TGCGCCAGCAGCTCCCCGGGACAGGGGCAAGAGACCCAGTACTTC
cdr3_aa: CASSSPGQGQETQYF

v_call: TRBV6-5
clone_size: few
j_call: TRBJ2-7
d_call: NA
cdr3_nt: TGTGCCAGCAGTTCTACGGACAGCTACGAGCAGTACTTC
cdr3_aa: CASSSTDSYEQYF

v_call: TRBV5-5
clone_size: once
j_call: TRBJ2-6
d_call: NA
cdr3_nt: TGTGCCAGCAGCCTTTACAGGGCTGGGGCCAACGTCCTGACTTTC
cdr3_aa: CASSLYRAGANVLTF

v_call: TRBV5-1
clone_size: NA
j_call: TRBJ2-1
d_call: TRBD2
cdr3_nt: TGCGCCAGCAGCTTCGTCGCAGGGAGGGATGGTGAGCAGTTCTTC
cdr3_aa: CASSFVAGRDGEQFF

v_call: TRBV9
clone_size: once
j_call: TRBJ2-1
d_call: TRBD2
cdr3_nt: TGTGCCAGCAGCGTCCTAGCGGGGAGCTCCTACAATGAGCAGTTCTTC
cdr3_aa: CASSVLAGSSYNEQFF

v_call: TRBV27
clone_size: NA
j_call: TRBJ1-6
d_call: NA
cdr3_nt: TGTGCCAGCAGTTTACGGACAGTACATTCACCCCTCCACTTT
cdr3_aa: CASSLRTVHSPLHF

v_call: TRBV5-4
clone_size: NA
j_call: TRBJ1-3
d_call: NA
cdr3_nt: TGTGCCAGCAGCTCCCCTTCTGGAAACACCATATATTTT
cdr3_aa: CASSSPSGNTIYF

v_call: TRBV2
clone_size: once
j_call: TRBJ2-7
d_call: NA
cdr3_nt: TGTGCCAGCAGTGAAGGACTCTACGAGCAGTACTTC
cdr3_aa: CASSEGLYEQYF

v_call: TRBV6-5
clone_size: NA
j_call: TRBJ2-1
d_call: TRBD1
cdr3_nt: TGTGCCAGCAATGACAGGGCGGCAGATGAGCAGTTCTTC
cdr3_aa: CASNDRAADEQFF

v_call: TRBV5-5
clone_size: NA
j_call: TRBJ2-7
d_call: NA
cdr3_nt: TGTGCCAGCAGCTCTGACACCTTAAACGAGCAGTACTTC
cdr3_aa: CASSSDTLNEQYF

v_call: TRBV7-2
clone_size: NA
j_call: TRBJ2-3
d_call: NA
cdr3_nt: TGTGCCAGCAGCCCCATAGATACGCAGTATTTT
cdr3_aa: CASSPIDTQYF

v_call: TRBV7-8
clone_size: NA
j_call: TRBJ2-1
d_call: NA
cdr3_nt: TGTGCCAGCAGCGTGGACCCGGACTGGGAGCAGTTCTTC
cdr3_aa: CASSVDPDWEQFF

v_call: TRBV23-1
clone_size: NA
j_call: TRBJ2-5
d_call: TRBD2
cdr3_nt: TGCGCCAGCAGTCAACCTAATTGGGGGGGCCAAGAGACCCAGTACTTC
cdr3_aa: CASSQPNWGGQETQYF

v_call: TRBV5-1
clone_size: NA
j_call: TRBJ1-6
d_call: TRBD1
cdr3_nt: TGCGCCAGCAGCGGAACGGGACAGGGAGGTTCACCCCTCCACTTT
cdr3_aa: CASSGTGQGGSPLHF

v_call: TRBV20-1
clone_size: few
j_call: TRBJ1-1
d_call: NA
cdr3_nt: TGCAGTGGGGCAGAAAACACTGAAGCTTTCTTT
cdr3_aa: CSGAENTEAFF

v_call: TRBV6-1
clone_size: NA
j_call: TRBJ2-1
d_call: NA
cdr3_nt: TGTGCCAGCAGTGAAAACTCAGACCTCGGGGGGCAGTTCTTC
cdr3_aa: CASSENSDLGGQFF

v_call: TRBV7-8
clone_size: NA
j_call: TRBJ2-7
d_call: NA
cdr3_nt: TGTGCCAGCAGCTTAGCGTCCGCCTACGAGCAGTACTTC
cdr3_aa: CASSLASAYEQYF

v_call: TRBV5-1
clone_size: NA
j_call: TRBJ1-1
d_call: NA
cdr3_nt: TGCGCCAGCAGGTTGGGGGCCTTGAACACTGAAGCTTTCTTT
cdr3_aa: CASRLGALNTEAFF

v_call: TRBV6-5
clone_size: NA
j_call: TRBJ1-2
d_call: NA
cdr3_nt: TGTGCCAGCAGTTACTCGGGCGTCGGCACTAACTATGGCTACACCTTC
cdr3_aa: CASSYSGVGTNYGYTF

v_call: TRBV6-1
clone_size: few
j_call: TRBJ2-2
d_call: TRBD1
cdr3_nt: TGTGCCAGCAGTACCGGGACAGCGAACACCGGGGAGCTGTTTTTT
cdr3_aa: CASSTGTANTGELFF

v_call: TRBV11-3
clone_size: NA
j_call: TRBJ2-1
d_call: TRBD1
cdr3_nt: TGTGCCAGCAGCTTAGCCCCGGGACAGGGATCATTCAATGAGCAGTTCTTC
cdr3_aa: CASSLAPGQGSFNEQFF

v_call: TRBV6-1
clone_size: once
j_call: TRBJ2-2
d_call: TRBD1
cdr3_nt: TGTGCCAGCAGGGGACAGCCGAACACCGGGGAGCTGTTTTTT
cdr3_aa: CASRGQPNTGELFF

v_call: TRBV18
clone_size: NA
j_call: TRBJ2-5
d_call: TRBD1
cdr3_nt: TGTGCCAGCTCACCACCGTGGGGACAGTCAACCCAAGAGACCCAGTACTTC
cdr3_aa: CASSPPWGQSTQETQYF

v_call: TRBV5-6
clone_size: NA
j_call: TRBJ2-4
d_call: NA
cdr3_nt: TGTGCCAGCAGCTTTGGGGGCCAAAACATTCAGTACTTC
cdr3_aa: CASSFGGQNIQYF

v_call: TRBV9
clone_size: NA
j_call: TRBJ1-1
d_call: NA
cdr3_nt: TGTGTCGTCGGAGAGGGGAACACTGAAGCTTTCTTT
cdr3_aa: CVVGEGNTEAFF

v_call: TRBV11-2
clone_size: NA
j_call: TRBJ1-2
d_call: TRBD1
cdr3_nt: TGTGCCAGCAGCTCCGAGGACAGGGTCTATGGCTACACCTTC
cdr3_aa: CASSSEDRVYGYTF

v_call: TRBV28
clone_size: NA
j_call: TRBJ1-4
d_call: NA
cdr3_nt: TGTGCCAGCGGGGGGGGTTCTGAAAAACTGTTTTTT
cdr3_aa: CASGGGSEKLFF

v_call: TRBV7-2
clone_size: NA
j_call: TRBJ2-3
d_call: NA
cdr3_nt: TGTGCCAGCAGCTTAGCAGGGGGGGGCGCAGATACGCAGTATTTT
cdr3_aa: CASSLAGGGADTQYF

v_call: TRBV30
clone_size: NA
j_call: TRBJ2-7
d_call: TRBD1
cdr3_nt: TGTGCCTGGAGCCCCCCGGGACAGTCCATTTACTACGAGCAGTACTTC
cdr3_aa: CAWSPPGQSIYYEQYF

v_call: TRBV6-1
clone_size: NA
j_call: TRBJ2-1
d_call: NA
cdr3_nt: TGTGCCAGCAGTGAAGCGGGGCGAAGGCCGATCCAGTACAATGAGCAGTTCTTC
cdr3_aa: CASSEAGRRPIQYNEQFF

v_call: TRBV10-3
clone_size: NA
j_call: TRBJ1-1
d_call: NA
cdr3_nt: TGTGCCATAAGGGGCAACACTGAAGCTTTCTTT
cdr3_aa: CAIRGNTEAFF

v_call: TRBV9
clone_size: NA
j_call: TRBJ2-7
d_call: TRBD1
cdr3_nt: TGTGCCAGCAGCTCCTCCTGGGACAGGGGCAACGAGCAGTACTTC
cdr3_aa: CASSSSWDRGNEQYF

v_call: TRBV28
clone_size: medium-sized
j_call: TRBJ2-3
d_call: TRBD1
cdr3_nt: TGTGCCAGCAGCCCCCAGGGGGCGCCGACAGATACGCAGTATTTT
cdr3_aa: CASSPQGAPTDTQYF

v_call: TRBV13
clone_size: NA
j_call: TRBJ2-7
d_call: TRBD2
cdr3_nt: TGTGCCAGCAGCCCAGGGACTAGCGGGGGCCCCGCCTACGAGCAGTACTTC
cdr3_aa: CASSPGTSGGPAYEQYF

v_call: TRBV5-4
clone_size: NA
j_call: TRBJ1-6
d_call: NA
cdr3_nt: TGTGCCAGCAGCTTGGATTCCGCAGGGGTAAATTCACCCCTCCACTTT
cdr3_aa: CASSLDSAGVNSPLHF

v_call: TRBV5-4
clone_size: NA
j_call: TRBJ2-2
d_call: TRBD1
cdr3_nt: TGTGCCAGCAGCTTGGCGACAGGGGTAAACACCGGGGAGCTGTTTTTT
cdr3_aa: CASSLATGVNTGELFF

v_call: TRBV2
clone_size: NA
j_call: TRBJ2-1
d_call: TRBD2
cdr3_nt: TGTGCCAGCAGTGGGGGGGCACTAGCGGGGTTTCGTGTTGTTGAGCAGTTCTTC
cdr3_aa: CASSGGALAGFRVVEQFF

v_call: TRBV19
clone_size: few
j_call: TRBJ2-7
d_call: TRBD1
cdr3_nt: TGTGCCAGTAGTACTACAGGGGGCGAGCAGTACTTC
cdr3_aa: CASSTTGGEQYF

v_call: TRBV10-1
clone_size: NA
j_call: TRBJ2-3
d_call: TRBD1
cdr3_nt: TGCGCCAGCAGTGACTCGAGGACAGGGGGCTTTGATACGCAGTATTTT
cdr3_aa: CASSDSRTGGFDTQYF

v_call: TRBV19
clone_size: NA
j_call: TRBJ1-5
d_call: TRBD1
cdr3_nt: TGTGCCAGTAGTTCACAAAGACAGGGAGGCAATCAGCCCCAGCATTTT
cdr3_aa: CASSSQRQGGNQPQHF

v_call: TRBV5-1
clone_size: once
j_call: TRBJ2-7
d_call: TRBD1
cdr3_nt: TGCGCCAGCAGCTTATCCCCGGGACAGTCCTACGAGCAGTACTTC
cdr3_aa: CASSLSPGQSYEQYF

v_call: TRBV6-6
clone_size: once
j_call: TRBJ1-6
d_call: NA
cdr3_nt: TGTGCCAGCAGTTACGAGGCAGAGGGCTCACCCCTCCACTTT
cdr3_aa: CASSYEAEGSPLHF

v_call: TRBV10-1
clone_size: NA
j_call: TRBJ1-2
d_call: NA
cdr3_nt: TGCGCCAGCAGTGAGTCCCGACGGTTCTGGAGAGCTAACTATGGCTACACCTTC
cdr3_aa: CASSESRRFWRANYGYTF

v_call: TRBV30
clone_size: NA
j_call: TRBJ1-4
d_call: NA
cdr3_nt: TGTGCCTGGAGTGCCGAGTCTTTTAATGAAAAACTGTTTTTT
cdr3_aa: CAWSAESFNEKLFF

v_call: TRBV2
clone_size: NA
j_call: TRBJ2-3
d_call: TRBD2
cdr3_nt: TGTGCCAGCAGTGAAGTGGCGGGGGAGGTAGATACGCAGTATTTT
cdr3_aa: CASSEVAGEVDTQYF

v_call: TRBV10-3
clone_size: NA
j_call: TRBJ2-1
d_call: TRBD2
cdr3_nt: TGTGCCATCAGGGAAACTAGCGCCTACAATGAGCAGTTCTTC
cdr3_aa: CAIRETSAYNEQFF

v_call: TRBV11-3
clone_size: NA
j_call: TRBJ2-1
d_call: NA
cdr3_nt: TGTGCCAGCAGCTCTACGGACAGCCACTCCTACAATGAGCAGTTCTTC
cdr3_aa: CASSSTDSHSYNEQFF

v_call: TRBV27
clone_size: few
j_call: TRBJ1-2
d_call: NA
cdr3_nt: TGTGCCAGCTCCTACCAAGCGGGGTACACTGGCTACACCTTC
cdr3_aa: CASSYQAGYTGYTF